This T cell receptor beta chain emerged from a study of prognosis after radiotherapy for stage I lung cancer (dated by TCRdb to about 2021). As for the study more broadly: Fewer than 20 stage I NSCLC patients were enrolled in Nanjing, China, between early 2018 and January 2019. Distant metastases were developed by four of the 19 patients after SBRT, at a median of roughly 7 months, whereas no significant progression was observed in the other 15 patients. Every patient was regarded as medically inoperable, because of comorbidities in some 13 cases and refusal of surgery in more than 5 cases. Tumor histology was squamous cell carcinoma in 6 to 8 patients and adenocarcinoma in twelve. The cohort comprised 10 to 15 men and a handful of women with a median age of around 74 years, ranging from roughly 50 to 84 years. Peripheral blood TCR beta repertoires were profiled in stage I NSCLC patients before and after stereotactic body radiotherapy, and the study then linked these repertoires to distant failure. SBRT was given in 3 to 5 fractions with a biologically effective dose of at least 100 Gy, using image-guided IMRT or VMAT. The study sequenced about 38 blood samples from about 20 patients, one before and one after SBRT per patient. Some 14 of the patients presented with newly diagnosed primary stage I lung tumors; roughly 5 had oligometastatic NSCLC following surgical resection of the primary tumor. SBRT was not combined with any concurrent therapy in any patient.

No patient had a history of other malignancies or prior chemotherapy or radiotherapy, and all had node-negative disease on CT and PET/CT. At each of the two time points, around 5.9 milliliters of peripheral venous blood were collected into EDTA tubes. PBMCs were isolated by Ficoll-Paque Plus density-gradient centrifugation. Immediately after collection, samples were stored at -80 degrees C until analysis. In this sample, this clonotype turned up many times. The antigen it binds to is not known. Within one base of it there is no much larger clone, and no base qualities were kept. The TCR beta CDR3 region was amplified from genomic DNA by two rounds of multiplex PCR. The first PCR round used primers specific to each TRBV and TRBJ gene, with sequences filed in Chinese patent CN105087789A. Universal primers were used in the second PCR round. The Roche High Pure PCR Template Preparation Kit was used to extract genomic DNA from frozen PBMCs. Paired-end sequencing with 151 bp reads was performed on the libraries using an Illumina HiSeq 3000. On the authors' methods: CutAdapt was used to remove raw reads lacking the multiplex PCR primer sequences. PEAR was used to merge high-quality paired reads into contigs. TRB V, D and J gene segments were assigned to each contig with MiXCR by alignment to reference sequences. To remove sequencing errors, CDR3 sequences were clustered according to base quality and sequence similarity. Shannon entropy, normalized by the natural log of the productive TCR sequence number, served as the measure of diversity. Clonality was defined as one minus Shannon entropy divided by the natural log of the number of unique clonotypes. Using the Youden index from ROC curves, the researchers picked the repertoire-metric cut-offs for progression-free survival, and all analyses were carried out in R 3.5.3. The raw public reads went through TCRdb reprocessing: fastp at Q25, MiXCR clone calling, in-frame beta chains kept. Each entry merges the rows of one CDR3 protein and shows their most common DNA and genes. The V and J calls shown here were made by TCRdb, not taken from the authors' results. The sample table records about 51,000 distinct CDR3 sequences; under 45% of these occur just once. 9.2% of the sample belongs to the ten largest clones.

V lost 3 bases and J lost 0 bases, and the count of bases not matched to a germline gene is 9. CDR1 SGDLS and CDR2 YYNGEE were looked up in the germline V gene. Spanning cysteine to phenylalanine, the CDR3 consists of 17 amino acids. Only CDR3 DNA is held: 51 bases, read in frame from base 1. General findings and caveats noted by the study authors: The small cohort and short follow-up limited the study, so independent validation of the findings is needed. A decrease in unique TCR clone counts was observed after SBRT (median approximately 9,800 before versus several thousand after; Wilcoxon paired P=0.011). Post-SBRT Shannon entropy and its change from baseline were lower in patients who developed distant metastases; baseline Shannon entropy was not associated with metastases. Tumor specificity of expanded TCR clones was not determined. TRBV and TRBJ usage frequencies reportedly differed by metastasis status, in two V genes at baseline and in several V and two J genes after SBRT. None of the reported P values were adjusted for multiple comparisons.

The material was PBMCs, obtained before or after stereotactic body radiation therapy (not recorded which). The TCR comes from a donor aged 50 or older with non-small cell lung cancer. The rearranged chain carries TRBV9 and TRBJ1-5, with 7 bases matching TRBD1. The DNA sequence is TGTGCCAGCAGCGGACAGGGAAGTCCCTATAGCAATCAGCCCCAGCATTTT. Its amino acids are CASSGQGSPYSNQPQHF.